A selection of T cell receptor beta chains follows, all from one sample in a study of early T cells in non-severe SARS-CoV-2 infection. TCRdb redid the calling of the 5' RACE reads with MiXCR, one entry per CDR3 protein. The sample lists approximately 56,000 distinct CDR3 sequences, roughly 10% occurring once. Sequencing was performed on whole blood. The receptors come from an adult who was a healthcare worker with PCR-confirmed SARS-CoV-2 infection or an uninfected control (not recorded which). CDR3s leave out the opening cysteine and the closing phenylalanine or tryptophan.

TRBJ1-5,TRBV7-2,ASSLAGGKPQH
TRBJ2-3,TRBV11-2,ASSFSGSADTQY
TRBJ2-2,TRBV12-3/TRBV12-4,ASSSHGTSGPGELF
TRBJ2-3,TRBV19,ASSIGLSTDTQY
TRBJ1-2,TRBV28,ASRRTGKFYGYT
TRBJ2-3,TRBV20-1,SAMDQDTDTQY
TRBJ1-6,TRBV20-1,SARDVLVSSDSPLH
TRBJ2-5,TRBV10-3,AISASQETQY
TRBJ2-1,TRBV5-1,ASSLGTTNEQF
TRBJ2-2,TRBV29-1,SVPRAGELF
TRBJ2-7,TRBV7-2,ASSLGRYEQY
TRBJ2-3,TRBV7-9,ASSLDSREGLTDTQY
TRBJ2-7,TRBV19,ASSIAGEQYEQY
TRBJ1-2,TRBV7-9,ASSPPSGSYYGYT
TRBJ2-1,TRBV7-3,ASGTGNEQF
TRBJ2-3,TRBV29-1,SVAGGLGTDTQY